The 9 T cell receptor beta chains reported below all come from one sample, sequenced in a study of T-cell reconstitution after alpha-beta-depleted transplantation in children (dated by TCRdb to about 2016). The method was PCR. This sample was sequenced with an Illumina HiSeq 2500. Molecular barcoding was employed in the preparation of TCR libraries, with unique molecular identifiers being used to normalize TCRbeta repertoire quantification. In-frame beta chains were kept once TCRdb had trimmed the public reads at Q25 with fastp and called clones with MiXCR. CDR3 protein duplicates are merged, each entry listing the most common genes and DNA. For this sample there are hundreds of thousands of distinct CDR3 sequences; 15% to 20% appear just once. Of the sample, around 0.96% is held by the ten largest clones. Sequenced here: PBMCs from the stem cell graft donor, sampled from the stem cell graft. All receptors derive from a human donor who donated a stem cell graft to a child with acute myeloid leukemia.

This clonotype has ten or more counts. The chain couples TRBV20-1 to TRBJ1-1; TRBD1 might be the D (5 bases). This CDR3 contains 14 residues. V dropped 5 bases and J dropped 3 bases, with 16 bases sitting between them. Germline V CDR1 and CDR2: DFQATT, SNEGSKA (reference sequence). This chain's CDR3 is CSAPGKGRDTEAFF. CDR3 DNA: TGCAGTGCTCCCGGCAAGGGGAGAGACACTGAAGCTTTCTTT.

In this sample, this clonotype turned up many times. The chain has TRBV6-5 and TRBJ1-5; D unresolved. This CDR3 is 16 amino acids long. V lost 6 bases and J 3 bases, leaving 18 bases between the germline ends. The V gene's germline CDR1 is MNHEY and CDR2 SVGAGI. The CDR3 loop reads CASSRLPSPLNQPQHF. DNA for the CDR3: TGTGCCAGCAGCCGTCTGCCGTCTCCCCTCAATCAGCCCCAGCATTTT.

About this clonotype itself: A much larger clone differs from this one at a single base, so this may be a read error. The J gene is TRBJ1-1, the V gene TRBV20-1, with D perhaps TRBD1 (5 bases). Germline lookup yields CDR1 DFQATT and CDR2 SNEGSKA (reference sequence). The CDR3 runs to 12 residues. The CDR3 DNA follows: TGCAGTTCTAGTTTCGGGGGAACTGAAGCTTTCTTT. Its protein is CSSSFGGTEAFF.

The chain employs TRBV28 and TRBJ1-3, with D maybe TRBD1 (5 bases). This CDR3 has 15 amino acids. CDR1 and CDR2 (germline): MDHEN, SYDVKM. V gave up 7 bases and J gave up 4 bases, with 17 bases separating them. As DNA, the CDR3 is TGTGCCAGCAACACAAACAGGTTTCAAGGAAACACCATATATTTT. It translates to CASNTNRFQGNTIYF. Full variable domain (outside the CDR3, taken from reference TRBV28 and TRBJ1-3): DVKVTQSSRYLVKRTGEKVFLECVQDMDHENMFWYRQDPGLGLRLIYFSYDVKMKEKGDIPEGYSVSREKKERFSLILESASTNQTSMYLCASNTNRFQGNTIYFGEGSWLTVV.

This chain joins TRBV10-3 and TRBJ1-6, with 10 nucleotides matching TRBD1. The length of the CDR3 is 16 residues. The germline V gene encodes CDR1 ENHRY and CDR2 SYGVKD. The V and J ends lost 0 bases and 9 bases, in that order; junction bases with no gene match: 5. The CDR3 DNA is TGTGCCATCAGTGAGTCAAAAGGGGACAGGGGTTCACCCCTCCACTTT. It specifies CAISESKGDRGSPLHF.

This clonotype was observed a few times. The chain combines TRBV7-9 with TRBJ1-2; 7 bases map to TRBD1. With 3 bases clipped from V and 1 base from J, the junction kept 5 bases outside the gene matches. The CDR3 contains 15 residues. Germline V gene data show CDR1 as SEHNR and CDR2 as FQNEAQ (reference sequence). CDR3 DNA sequence: TGTGCCAGCAGCTTTGGGACAGATTTTAACTATGGCTACACCTTC. Translation gives CASSFGTDFNYGYTF.

This clonotype showed up just a few times. V and J are TRBV12-3 or TRBV12-4 and TRBJ2-2; D unclear. Trimming removed 6 bases at V and 8 bases at J, with 7 bases between. This CDR3 is 11 amino acids long. CDR3 protein: CASSPRGELFF. CDR3 DNA: TGTGCCAGCAGCCCCAGGGGGGAGCTGTTTTTT.

This clonotype came up many times. The CDR3 coding sequence is TGTGCCACCAGTGATTGGGACTACAATCAGCCCCAGCATTTT. This translates into CATSDWDYNQPQHF. The gene calls are TRBV24-1 and TRBJ1-5; weak D call: TRBD1 (5 bases). The length of the CDR3 is 14 residues. Per germline, CDR1 KGHDR and CDR2 SFDVKD. V was clipped by 2 bases and J by 3 bases, with 7 bases between them.

The table lists this clonotype with a few counts. The V call is TRBV7-9, the J call TRBJ2-2, with 9 positions matching TRBD1. The V segment lost 4 bases and the J segment 1 base; nucleotides outside the gene matches: 1. Germline CDR1 and CDR2: SEHNR and FQNEAQ (reference sequence). The CDR3 length is 15 residues. This CDR3 is CASSWDRENTGELFF. CDR3 bases: TGTGCCAGCAGCTGGGACAGGGAGAACACCGGGGAGCTGTTTTTT. Supplemented by reference TRBV7-9 and TRBJ2-2, the full variable domain reads DTGVSQNPRHKITKRGQNVTFRCDPISEHNRLYWYRQTLGQGPEFLTYFQNEAQLEKSRLLSDRFSAERPKGSFSTLEIQRTEQGDSAMYLCASSWDRENTGELFFGEGSRLTVL.